This passage covers 24 T cell receptor beta chains from one sample sequenced in a study of early T cells in non-severe SARS-CoV-2 infection. TCRdb reprocessed the 5' RACE reads via MiXCR and lists one record per CDR3 protein. The sample holds tens of thousands of distinct CDR3 sequences, roughly 5.3% seen once. The sequencing input was whole blood. The receptors here all came from an adult who was a healthcare worker with PCR-confirmed SARS-CoV-2 infection or an uninfected control (not recorded which).

In its sample, this clonotype was seen a few times. The chain joins TRBV20-1 to TRBJ2-5; 9 nucleotides agree with TRBD2. This CDR3 has 16 residues. V was pared by 1 base and J by 1 base, with 7 bases of the junction left unmatched. The germline gives CDR1 DFQATT, CDR2 SNEGSKA (reference sequence). CDR3 in DNA: TGCAGTGCTAGAGGGCTCCTAGCGGGGACCCAAGAGACCCAGTACTTC. The encoded protein is CSARGLLAGTQETQYF.

In this sample, this clonotype turned up many times. V gene TRBV28 combines with J gene TRBJ1-2; TRBD1 is a possible D gene (5 bases). V was trimmed by 6 bases and J by 6 bases, leaving 14 bases between them. Germline loops: CDR1 MDHEN, CDR2 SYDVKM. This CDR3 has 13 amino acids. This CDR3 is CASRPRAQDGYTF. Here the CDR3 DNA reads TGTGCCAGCAGGCCCAGGGCCCAGGATGGCTACACCTTC.

This clonotype occurred many times. This rearrangement joins TRBV11-2 to TRBJ1-2; 7 bases align to TRBD1. The CDR3 length is 13 residues. Germline loops: CDR1 SGHAT, CDR2 FQNNGV. The J segment lost 5 bases and the V segment lost 2 bases, leaving 2 bases of the junction unmatched. In DNA, the CDR3 is TGTGCCAGCAGCTTACAGGGGGGTTATGGCTACACCTTC. Translation gives CASSLQGGYGYTF.

This clonotype occurred many times. The V call is TRBV11-2, the J call TRBJ1-2, with D possibly TRBD1 on 5 matching bases. CDR3 length: 15 residues. Germline CDR1 and CDR2: SGHAT and FQNNGV. V was pared by 5 bases and J by 2 bases, with 15 bases between. CDR3 in amino acids: CASSLSREGNYGYTF. Here the CDR3 DNA reads TGTGCCAGCAGCCTCTCCAGGGAGGGAAACTATGGCTACACCTTC.

This clonotype was found a few times. V usage is TRBV7-2 and J usage is TRBJ2-3, with a possible D match to TRBD2 (7 bases). This CDR3 has 15 residues. V lost 1 base and J lost 2, with 10 bases in between. CDR1 is SGHTA and CDR2 is FQGNSA in the germline V gene. The CDR3 is CASSLGGGYTDTQYF. CDR3 coding DNA: TGTGCCAGCAGCTTAGGCGGGGGCTACACAGATACGCAGTATTTT.

This clonotype was seen only a few times. As DNA, the CDR3 is TGTGCCAGCAGCGCGACCAGGGGCACAGATACGCAGTATTTT. Residues: CASSATRGTDTQYF. The gene calls are TRBV9 and TRBJ2-3; D may be TRBD1 (5 bases). The CDR3 extends over 14 amino acids. The V end lost 3 bases, the J end lost 1 base, and 9 bases lay between the germline ends. Germline V gene data show CDR1 as SGDLS and CDR2 as YYNGEE.

Many counts were recorded for this clonotype. The chain combines TRBV7-2 with TRBJ2-1; 8 positions match TRBD2. CDR3 length: 15 amino acids. J gave up 10 bases and V 7 bases, and 15 bases lay outside the gene matches. Germline V gene sequence: CDR1 SGHTA, CDR2 FQGNSA. The CDR3 spells CASTQQSGGPREQFF. CDR3 DNA: TGTGCCAGCACCCAGCAGAGCGGGGGCCCTAGGGAGCAGTTCTTC. Supplemented by reference TRBV7-2 and TRBJ2-1, the full variable domain reads GAGVSQSPSNKVTEKGKDVELRCDPISGHTALYWYRQSLGQGLEFLIYFQGNSAPDKSGLPSDRFSAERTGGSVSTLTIQRTQQEDSAVYLCASTQQSGGPREQFFGPGTRLTVL.

This clonotype occurred many times. The chain uses TRBV20-1 and TRBJ2-2; D uncertain. CDR3 length: 12 amino acids. Germline V lookup: CDR1 DFQATT, CDR2 SNEGSKA (reference sequence). The DNA of the CDR3 is TGCCCTATGGCGGCGAACACCGGGGAGCTGTTTTTT. It encodes CPMAANTGELFF.

The J gene is TRBJ2-1, the V gene TRBV28, with 8 bases aligning to TRBD2. J lost 8 bases, V lost 5 bases, and 5 bases had no gene match. This CDR3 has 13 amino acids. From germline, CDR1 is MDHEN and CDR2 SYDVKM. CDR3 amino acids: CASSTGLAHEQFF. The CDR3 nucleotides are TGTGCCAGCAGTACCGGACTAGCCCATGAGCAGTTCTTC.

This clonotype was counted between two and nine times. At one boundary the junction diverges from the germline segment, which might be a read error. The CDR3 is CASSQSSGGEQFF. CDR3 in DNA: TGTGCCAGCAGCCAATCTAGCGGGGGAGAGCAGTTCTTT. J is TRBJ2-1 and V is TRBV7-3, with 10 bases fitting TRBD2. Looked up from germline, CDR1 is SGHTA and CDR2 is FQGTGA. The CDR3 covers 13 residues.

This clonotype appeared many times. The chain employs TRBV9 and TRBJ1-2; D gene unclear. V shed 4 bases and J shed 2 bases, with 15 bases lying between them. Germline-derived CDR1 and CDR2 are SGDLS and YYNGEE. The CDR3 covers 15 residues. The CDR3 DNA reads as TGTGCCAGCAGCCCCCGGGTCTCGTCAAACTATGGCTACACCTTC. Translation gives CASSPRVSSNYGYTF.

This clonotype was counted at least ten times. V gene TRBV19 combines with J gene TRBJ2-2; tentative D call: TRBD1 (6 bases). The V and J ends lost 5 bases and 6 bases respectively, with 7 bases between them. CDR1 LNHDA and CDR2 SQIVND come from the germline V gene (reference sequence). The CDR3 sequence is 12 residues long. The CDR3 region has the DNA TGTGCCAGTAGTGCAGGGGCCGGGGAGCTGTTTTTT. This translates into CASSAGAGELFF.

This clonotype was seen a few times. V and J are TRBV27 and TRBJ2-7, with 9 nucleotides matching TRBD1. Germline CDR1 and CDR2: MNHEY and SMNVEV (reference sequence). This CDR3 is built from 15 residues. J lost 4 bases, V lost 5 bases, and 9 bases had no gene match. The CDR3 DNA sequence: TGTGCCAGCAGTGGACCGGGACAGGGAAGGTACGAGCAGTACTTC. This sequence encodes CASSGPGQGRYEQYF.

The sample holds a few counts of this clonotype. The CDR3 reads CAIARAYNEQFF. DNA for the CDR3: TGTGCCATCGCAAGGGCCTACAATGAGCAGTTCTTC. The V and J genes are TRBV10-3 and TRBJ2-1; D call uncertain. In germline, CDR1 is ENHRY, CDR2 SYGVKD. The CDR3 has 12 residues. V was shortened by 8 bases and J by 2 bases, with 7 bases between the two germline ends.

In this sample, this clonotype turned up many times. The V gene is TRBV6-6, the J gene TRBJ1-1; weak D call: TRBD1 (5 bases). The CDR3 totals 14 residues. Trimming shortened V by 6 bases and J by 6 bases, and 17 bases separated the two germline ends. Looked up from germline, CDR1 is MNHNY and CDR2 is SVGAGI (reference sequence). CDR3 sequence: CASSHPGGTAEAFF. The DNA for the CDR3 is TGTGCCAGCAGCCACCCTGGGGGAACGGCTGAAGCTTTCTTT.

This clonotype was seen at least ten times. The rearrangement joins TRBV6-1 to TRBJ2-4, with a tentative D call TRBD2 (5 bases). Trimming shortened V by 2 bases and J by 7 bases, and 12 bases separated the two germline ends. The CDR3 runs 14 residues. Germline CDR1 and CDR2: MNHNS and SASEGT. CDR3 sequence: CASSESGTGNIQYF. CDR3 DNA: TGTGCCAGCAGTGAAAGTGGAACGGGGAACATTCAGTACTTC.

This clonotype was seen a few times. The chain uses TRBV20-1 and TRBJ2-7; 8 nucleotides match TRBD1. CDR3 length: 13 amino acids. Germline V gene sequence: CDR1 DFQATT, CDR2 SNEGSKA (reference sequence). V lost 2 bases, J lost 5 bases, and 5 bases stayed unmatched. The CDR3 loop is CSARRDRNDEQYF. The DNA for the CDR3 is TGCAGTGCTAGAAGGGACAGGAATGACGAGCAGTACTTC.

This clonotype was found many times. The genes are TRBV11-2 and TRBJ2-2; D gene ambiguous. Germline CDR1 reads SGHAT; CDR2 reads FQNNGV. CDR3 size: 14 residues. Trimming shortened V by 2 bases and J by 5 bases, and 9 bases separated the two germline ends. CDR3 sequence (DNA): TGTGCCAGCAGCTTACTGGGATTAACCGGGGAGCTGTTTTTT. Its protein product is CASSLLGLTGELFF.

At least ten counts were recorded for this clonotype. V is TRBV20-1 and J is TRBJ2-5, with 8 bases aligning to TRBD2. CDR1 is DFQATT, CDR2 SNEGSKA, per germline (reference sequence). The CDR3 is 17 residues long. The J segment lost 2 bases and the V segment lost 0 bases, leaving 11 bases of the junction unmatched. CDR3 loop: CSAREGAGGSGQETQYF. CDR3 nucleotides: TGCAGTGCTAGAGAGGGGGCGGGAGGTAGTGGACAAGAGACCCAGTACTTC.

This clonotype was recorded at least ten times. The chain combines TRBV20-1 with TRBJ1-1, with a tentative D call TRBD1 (5 bases). V lost 3 bases, J lost 1 base, and 12 bases lay in between. The CDR3 consists of 14 residues. The germline V gene encodes CDR1 DFQATT and CDR2 SNEGSKA (reference sequence). The CDR3 coding sequence is TGCAGTGCTAGCTCAGGGCCCCCGAACACTGAAGCTTTCTTT. This codes for CSASSGPPNTEAFF.

This clonotype appeared many times. The J gene is TRBJ1-1, the V gene TRBV5-1, with D possibly TRBD1 on 5 matching bases. The CDR3 is made up of 13 amino acids. V dropped 4 bases and J dropped 4 bases, with 11 bases sitting between them. The germline gives CDR1 SGHRS, CDR2 YFSETQ. Written as DNA, the CDR3 is TGCGCCAGCAGCCCGGGGGGGTCCACTGAAGCTTTCTTT. Protein product: CASSPGGSTEAFF.

In this sample, this clonotype turned up a few times. V is TRBV24-1 and J is TRBJ2-1; TRBD1 might be the D (6 bases). In germline, CDR1 is KGHDR, CDR2 SFDVKD. V was shortened by 6 bases and J by 5 bases, with 10 bases between the two germline ends. CDR3 length equals 13 residues. The CDR3 spells CATSSNRDNEQFF. Written as DNA, the CDR3 is TGTGCCACCAGTTCCAACAGGGACAATGAGCAGTTCTTC.

This clonotype has a count of ten or more. V is TRBV18 and J is TRBJ1-5; D unresolved. Trimming removed 3 bases from V and 0 bases from J, with 9 bases in between. The germline gives CDR1 KGHSH, CDR2 LQKENI. The CDR3 runs 15 residues. CDR3 sequence reads: CASSPETNSNQPQHF. The CDR3 nucleotides are TGTGCCAGCTCACCTGAGACCAATAGCAATCAGCCCCAGCATTTT.

This clonotype was picked up many times. This chain links TRBV5-4 with TRBJ2-3; D unresolved. Per germline, CDR1 SGHNT and CDR2 YYREEE (reference sequence). V was shortened by 1 base and J by 7 bases, with 7 bases between the two germline ends. There are 12 residues in the CDR3. CDR3 in DNA: TGTGCCAGCAGCTTGCAACAAAATACGCAGTATTTT. This translates into CASSLQQNTQYF.